Below are 21 T cell receptor beta chains sequenced from a single sample in a study of molecular identifiers for immune sequencing clone quantification. MiXCR, applied by TCRdb to the PCR reads, yields one record per CDR3 protein. The sample has 400,000 to 600,000 distinct CDR3 sequences, 20% to 25% seen once. Sequenced input: naive CD8+ T cells from blood, with Jurkat cell RNA spiked in. Indicated subset: FACS-sorted CD8+CD4-CCR7+CD45RA+ naive T cells. The receptors originated from a human donor in good health. Some libraries in this study had Jurkat cell RNA spiked in.

This clonotype has a handful of counts. The V gene is TRBV19, the J gene TRBJ1-2; TRBD1 matches 8 bases. V lost 5 bases to trimming and J lost 8 bases; unmatched junction nucleotides: 13. The CDR3 contains 15 residues. The germline gives CDR1 LNHDA, CDR2 SQIVND (reference sequence). CDR3 nucleotide sequence: TGTGCCAGTAGTCTGGAGCAGTGGACAGGGAGAGGCTACACCTTC. Protein: CASSLEQWTGRGYTF.

This clonotype occurred many times. This chain uses TRBV2 with TRBJ1-1; 7 bases are shared with TRBD1. The junction had 4 bases not matched to a gene; V was cut back by 3 bases and J by 6 bases. This CDR3 comprises 13 residues. The germline V gene has CDR1 SNHLY and CDR2 FYNNEI. Here the CDR3 DNA reads TGTGCCAGCAGTGACAGGGACAGCCCTGAAGCTTTCTTT. Translated: CASSDRDSPEAFF.

This clonotype was recorded once. At one boundary the junction diverges from the germline segment, which might be a read error. The chain joins TRBV7-9 to TRBJ2-3; the match to TRBD1 covers 8 bases. CDR1 and CDR2 from the germline V gene are SEHNR and FQNEAQ (reference sequence). This CDR3 has 16 amino acids. CDR3 region: CASSSPDRGPPDAQYF. The CDR3 nucleotides are TGTGCCAGCAGCTCCCCAGACAGGGGCCCCCCAGATGCGCAGTATTTT. The full variable domain, with the rest looked up from reference TRBV7-9 and TRBJ2-3, is DTGVSQNPRHKITKRGQNVTFRCDPISEHNRLYWYRQTLGQGPEFLTYFQNEAQLEKSRLLSDRFSAERPKGSFSTLEIQRTEQGDSAMYLCASSSPDRGPPDAQYFGPGTRLTVL.

This clonotype was observed at least ten times. The chain recombines TRBV29-1 with TRBJ1-1; D is undetermined. Germline lookup yields CDR1 SQVTM and CDR2 ANQGSEA. V lost 6 bases and J lost 8, with 10 bases in between. CDR3 length: 10 residues. Written as DNA, the CDR3 is TGCAGCGTGGCCGTAAACGAAGCTTTCTTT. Amino acids: CSVAVNEAFF. The full variable domain, its missing parts supplied by reference TRBV29-1 and TRBJ1-1, is SAVISQKPSRDICQRGTSLTIQCQVDSQVTMMFWYRQQPGQSLTLIATANQGSEATYESGFVIDKFPISRPNLTFSTLTVSNMSPEDSSIYLCSVAVNEAFFGQGTRLTVV.

This clonotype was seen more than once but under ten times. J is TRBJ1-5 and V is TRBV27; 9 bases fit TRBD1. This CDR3 has 15 residues. Losses at the gene ends were 5 bases for V and 4 bases for J; bases not matched to a gene: 6. Per the germline V gene, CDR1 is MNHEY and CDR2 is SMNVEV (reference sequence). The CDR3: CASSAGTGRNQPQHF. The CDR3 coding sequence is TGTGCCAGCAGTGCGGGGACAGGGCGGAATCAGCCCCAGCATTTT.

This clonotype was seen at least ten times. The V and J genes are TRBV19 and TRBJ2-7, with 7 bases aligning to TRBD1. This CDR3 is 14 amino acids long. CDR1 is LNHDA and CDR2 is SQIVND in the germline V gene (reference sequence). Trimming took 4 bases from V and 0 from J; bases not matched to a gene: 3. Written as DNA, the CDR3 is TGTGCCAGTAGTACGGGACAGTACTCCTACGAGCAGTACTTC. Translating gives CASSTGQYSYEQYF. The entire variable domain, with the rest obtained from reference TRBV19 and TRBJ2-7, is as follows: DGGITQSPKYLFRKEGQNVTLSCEQNLNHDAMYWYRQDPGQGLRLIYYSQIVNDFQKGDIAEGYSVSREKKESFPLTVTSAQKNPTAFYLCASSTGQYSYEQYFGPGTRLTVT.

This clonotype was counted between two and nine times. Given a much more abundant clone one base away, this may be a read error. The chain combines TRBV7-9 with TRBJ1-4; possible D gene TRBD1, 5 bases. This CDR3 comprises 13 residues. Germline assignment: CDR1 SEHNR and CDR2 FQNEAQ (reference sequence). CDR3 DNA sequence: TGTGCCAGCGAGGACACCCCTTTGGAAAAACTGTCTTTT. Translation: CASEDTPLEKLSF.

As for this clonotype: This clone may be a read error of a much larger clone one base away. The conserved phenylalanine or tryptophan normally closing the CDR3 is absent here, so this likely arose from a read error. The chain uses TRBV6-2 or TRBV6-3 and TRBJ1-1; D gene ambiguous. Germline-derived CDR1 and CDR2 are MNHEY and SVGEGT. The ends were cut back, 2 bases at V and 3 bases at J, with 7 bases in the middle. The CDR3 length is 13 residues. In DNA, the CDR3 is TGTGCCAGCAGTTACGGGGAGGACACTGAAGCTTTCCTT. Translated, it gives CASSYGEDTEAFL.

A remark on this clonotype: This clone may be a read error of a much larger clone one base away. This sequence joins TRBV7-9 and TRBJ1-4, with no clear D. Germline V gives CDR1 SEHNR, CDR2 FQNEAQ (reference sequence). This CDR3 spans 15 amino acids. The CDR3 region has the DNA TGTGCCAACAGCCCCGGGAGTGGGCTAGGTGAAAAACTGTTTTTT. This encodes CANSPGSGLGEKLFF.

This clonotype was seen more than once but under ten times. V usage is TRBV4-1 and J usage is TRBJ2-7; no firm D call. The CDR3 contains 14 residues. Trimming pared 4 bases from V and 3 bases from J, leaving 13 bases between. Germline CDR1 MGHRA, CDR2 YSYEKL. The CDR3 nucleotides read TGCGCCAGCAGCCTCTATTTTGAGAGCTACGAGCAGTACTTC. This translates into CASSLYFESYEQYF.

The chain employs TRBV30 and TRBJ1-6, with 7 positions matching TRBD1. CDR1 GTSNPN and CDR2 SVGIG come from the germline V gene (reference sequence). The CDR3 contains 14 residues. V gave up 0 bases and J gave up 7 bases; unmatched junction bases: 3. The CDR3 coding sequence is TGTGCCTGGAGTGTGGGACAGAACAATTCACCCCTCCACTTT. Translation: CAWSVGQNNSPLHF.

This clonotype was recorded many times. The gene calls are TRBV7-2 and TRBJ2-7, with D hard to call. In germline, CDR1 is SGHTA, CDR2 FQGNSA. V lost 5 bases and J lost 9, with 20 bases in between. CDR3 length equals 14 residues. CDR3 residues: CASSPTVMVLWQYF. CDR3 coding DNA: TGTGCCAGCAGCCCCACGGTAATGGTCTTGTGGCAGTACTTC.

This chain uses TRBV5-1 with TRBJ1-5; maybe TRBD1 (5 bases). Germline CDR1 and CDR2: SGHRS and YFSETQ. CDR3 size: 16 residues. V was trimmed by 0 bases and J by 2 bases, leaving 12 bases between them. Here the CDR3 DNA reads TGCGCCAGCAGCTTGGAGGCAGGGAGGGGCAATCAGCCCCAGCATTTT. As protein: CASSLEAGRGNQPQHF.

On this clonotype: With a much larger clone just one base away, this may be a read error. The chain employs TRBV6-2 or TRBV6-3 and TRBJ2-7; 7 nucleotides align to TRBD2. CDR3 size: 14 residues. In germline, CDR1 is MNHEY, CDR2 SVGEGT. V shed 2 bases and J 5 bases; nucleotides not matched to a gene: 6. This CDR3 is CASSYGGRGHEQYF. The DNA of the CDR3 is TGTGCCAGCAGTTACGGCGGGAGAGGGCACGAGCAGTACTTC.

This clonotype was counted at least ten times. V gene TRBV5-1 combines with J gene TRBJ2-3, with 7 nucleotides matching TRBD2. CDR1 SGHRS and CDR2 YFSETQ come from the germline V gene. CDR3 length: 15 amino acids. The junction had 3 bases not matched to a gene; V was cut back by 0 bases and J by 2 bases. CDR3 DNA sequence: TGCGCCAGCAGCTTGGGGGACTACTCCACAGATACGCAGTATTTT. It is translated as CASSLGDYSTDTQYF.

As concerns this clonotype: A junction boundary mismatches the germline segment, possibly from a read error. The chain employs TRBV13 and TRBJ1-2; D perhaps matches TRBD1 (5 bases). CDR1 is PRHDT, CDR2 FYEKMQ, per germline (reference sequence). The CDR3 length is 15 residues. The CDR3 sequence: CASSSGRDPNYGYAF. The CDR3 DNA reads as TGTGCCAGCAGCTCCGGCCGGGACCCCAACTATGGCTACGCCTTC.

This clonotype was detected a few times. V gene TRBV28 combines with J gene TRBJ2-5; the match to TRBD1 covers 7 bases. V shed 5 bases and J 4 bases; nucleotides not matched to a gene: 7. The CDR3 runs 14 residues. CDR1 and CDR2 from the germline V gene are MDHEN and SYDVKM. CDR3 protein: CASSNGTVRETQYF. CDR3 DNA: TGTGCCAGCAGTAATGGGACAGTTCGAGAGACCCAGTACTTC.

The chain employs TRBV5-3 and TRBJ1-1; D is undetermined. TRBV5-3 is reported as an ORF; its role is uncertain. There are 14 residues in the CDR3. V dropped 8 bases and J dropped 1 base, with 15 bases sitting between them. The CDR3 sequence is CASSYGRANTEAFF. CDR3 nucleotides: TGTGCCAGCAGTTATGGACGGGCGAACACTGAAGCTTTCTTT.

This clonotype was observed a handful of times. The V gene is TRBV27, the J gene TRBJ2-4; D ambiguous. Trimming shortened V by 5 bases and J by 0 bases, and 5 bases separated the two germline ends. The CDR3 totals 13 residues. CDR1 is MNHEY and CDR2 is SMNVEV in the germline V gene (reference sequence). CDR3 sequence reads: CASSTLAKNIQYF. The CDR3 DNA reads TGTGCCAGCAGTACTCTAGCCAAAAACATTCAGTACTTC.

A note on this clonotype: A read error may account for a junction end that differs from germline. The chain employs TRBV4-3 and TRBJ2-7; no definite D call. This CDR3 region has 15 residues. Germline values: CDR1 LGHNA, CDR2 YSLEER. The CDR3 region has the DNA TGCGCCAGCAGCCCTACCGGCGCGCAATCCTACGAGCGGTACTTC. Encoded protein: CASSPTGAQSYERYF.

Concerning this clonotype: Sequence at one end of the junction differs from germline and may be a read error. V is TRBV27 and J is TRBJ2-3; a weak D match, TRBD1 (5 bases). The CDR3 contains 14 residues. In germline, CDR1 is MNHEY, CDR2 SMNVEV (reference sequence). The CDR3 coding sequence is TGTGCCAGCAGTTCAAGGCCCTTCACAGGTACGCAGTATTTT. Protein sequence: CASSSRPFTGTQYF.